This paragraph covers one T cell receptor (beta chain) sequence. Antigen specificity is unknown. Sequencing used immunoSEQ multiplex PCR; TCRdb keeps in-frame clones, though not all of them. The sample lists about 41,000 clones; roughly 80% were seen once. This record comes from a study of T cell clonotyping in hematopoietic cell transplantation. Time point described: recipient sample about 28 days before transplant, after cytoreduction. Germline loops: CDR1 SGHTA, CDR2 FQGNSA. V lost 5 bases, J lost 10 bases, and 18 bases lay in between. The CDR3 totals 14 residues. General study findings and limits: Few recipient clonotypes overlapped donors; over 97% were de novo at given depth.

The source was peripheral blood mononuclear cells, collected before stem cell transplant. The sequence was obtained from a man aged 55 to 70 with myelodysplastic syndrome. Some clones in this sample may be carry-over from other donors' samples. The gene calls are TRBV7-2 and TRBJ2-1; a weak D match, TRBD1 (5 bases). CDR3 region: CASSQQEWTPEQFF. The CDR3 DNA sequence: TGTGCCAGCAGCCAACAAGAATGGACACCAGAGCAGTTCTTC.